This TCR beta chain was found in a study of shared T cell receptors in the human thymus. Clones were read by immunoSEQ multiplex PCR, and TCRdb kept only the in-frame ones, dropping some. The table shows under 700,000 clones, with around three quarters occurring only once. V was pared by 5 bases and J by 8 bases, with 2 bases of the junction left unmatched. This CDR3 spans 13 amino acids. Germline V gives CDR1 MNHEY, CDR2 SVGAGI. The data were also submitted as part of a second study, on human thymus T cells. That paper notes: Serving as donors were healthy Finnish infants, each of whom was having open corrective surgery for congenital heart defects. The study used thymus tissue resected during corrective heart surgery. Apparent skewing of V and J gene usage characterized both thymic and blood repertoires. Related research found strongly overlapping thymic repertoires in unrelated individuals.

This chain uses TRBV6-5 with TRBJ1-3; the match to TRBD1 covers 11 bases. This clonotype was sampled from a boy in the first two years of life with a congenital heart defect. The sequenced sample consisted of thymocytes. CDR3 DNA sequence: TGTGCCAGCAGTAGGGACAGGGGGTACACCATATATTTT. Translation gives CASSRDRGYTIYF.